This is a list of T cell receptor beta chains from one sample in a study of cytomegalovirus exposure and HLA in healthy donors. TCRdb keeps only in-frame clones here, not all; method: immunoSEQ multiplex PCR. The sample has roughly 120,000 clones, 86% seen once. Specimen: PBMCs. Source of these receptors: a middle-aged man in good health and CMV-seronegative. CDR3s include the opening cysteine and the closing phenylalanine or tryptophan. A D gene is named only where the DNA matches it firmly. Clone size is not always given. Where it is, it says once, few, many or a class for expanded clones.

d_call j_call clone_size v_call cdr3_nt cdr3_aa
TRBD1 TRBJ1-2 . TRBV6-5 TGTGCCAGCAGCTCCGGGACAGGCTGGAACTATGGCTACACCTTC CASSSGTGWNYGYTF
. TRBJ2-3 few TRBV10-3 TGTGCCATCGCGGGCACAGATACGCAGTATTTT CAIAGTDTQYF
TRBD1 TRBJ1-4 . TRBV7-2 TGTGCCAGCAGCTTAGCAGGGGGCGGCGTAAAACTGTTTTTT CASSLAGGGVKLFF
. TRBJ2-3 . TRBV13 TGTGCCAGCAGCACCCTAGGCGGGGGCGTAAATACGCAGTATTTT CASSTLGGGVNTQYF
. TRBJ2-1 once TRBV9 TGTGCCAGCAGCGTAGCGGGGGAGTACTACAATGAGCAGTTCTTC CASSVAGEYYNEQFF
TRBD1 TRBJ1-1 once TRBV5-1 TGCGCCAGCAGCTGGGGGACAGGTCGGGACACTGAAGCTTTCTTT CASSWGTGRDTEAFF
. TRBJ2-6 . TRBV5-4 TGTGCCAGCAGCACAGACGGACTCTCTGGGGCCAACGTCCTGACTTTC CASSTDGLSGANVLTF
. TRBJ1-1 . TRBV30 TGTGCACTGGTCGGGGGGCCTGAAGCTTTCTTT CALVGGPEAFF
. TRBJ2-2 . TRBV30 TGTGCCTGGAGTGTAACGGGCAGGGCCGGCGGGGAGCTGTTTTTT CAWSVTGRAGGELFF
TRBD1 TRBJ1-4 few TRBV7-6 TGTGCCAGCAGCCTCGGGACAGGGGGTGAAAAACTGTTTTTT CASSLGTGGEKLFF
. TRBJ2-7 . TRBV30 TGTGCCTGGAGTGTGCGGAGAAGCTTCTACGAGCAGTACTTC CAWSVRRSFYEQYF
. TRBJ2-5 . TRBV29-1 TGCAGCGTTGAAGATGGTCGGGGGATTGAGTACTTC CSVEDGRGIEYF
. TRBJ1-2 . TRBV27 TGTGCCAGCAGTTTAAATTTGGCAGGCGTCTACACCTTC CASSLNLAGVYTF
TRBD2 TRBJ2-7 . TRBV6-5 TGTGCCAGCAGTTACGACGCTAGCGGGAACTACGAGCAGTACTTC CASSYDASGNYEQYF
. TRBJ1-2 once TRBV21-1 TGTGCCAGCTTCGAATCGGACAGGATTCTAGCTAACTATGGCTACACCTTC CASFESDRILANYGYTF
. TRBJ2-7 . TRBV7-2 TGTGCCAGCAGCTACGACAGACCTTACGAGCAGTACTTC CASSYDRPYEQYF
. TRBJ1-4 . TRBV29-1 TGCAGCGTTGGGGGGGGCAGTGAAAAACTGTTTTTT CSVGGGSEKLFF
. TRBJ1-1 . TRBV5-1 TGCGCCAGCAGCTTGGGTCTGGGCAGAGACACTGAAGCTTTCTTT CASSLGLGRDTEAFF
. TRBJ1-4 . TRBV19 TGTGCCAGTAGTATCCGGCCGGGAACAAATGAAAAACTGTTTTTT CASSIRPGTNEKLFF
. TRBJ1-5 . TRBV27 TGTGCCAGCAGCCCGCGTCGGGGCAATCAGCCCCAGCATTTT CASSPRRGNQPQHF
TRBD2 TRBJ2-3 . TRBV7-3 TGTGCCACCCGACAAGCGAGCGGGGCAGATACGCAGTATTTT CATRQASGADTQYF
. TRBJ1-6 . TRBV19 TGTGCCAGTAGTGCCGACAGAGATTCACCCCTCCACTTT CASSADRDSPLHF
. TRBJ1-1 . TRBV18 TGTGCCAGCTCACCAATACCCACTCTGGACACTGAAGCTTTCTTT CASSPIPTLDTEAFF
. TRBJ2-5 . TRBV7-2 TGTGCCAGCACCTCCGGAGTGGGTGAGACCCAGTACTTC CASTSGVGETQYF
. TRBJ2-2 once TRBV6-1 TGTGCCAGCAGTGAAAGAGTAGCGCCGAACACCGGGGAGCTGTTTTTT CASSERVAPNTGELFF
. TRBJ1-2 . TRBV29-1 TGCAGCGTTGGGGGGCAGAACTATGGCTACACCTTC CSVGGQNYGYTF
TRBD2 TRBJ2-5 . TRBV5-1 TGCGCCAGCGTCCGTGGTGCGGGGGGGCGCCAAGAGACCCAGTACTTC CASVRGAGGRQETQYF
. TRBJ2-7 . TRBV5-6 TGTGCCAGCAGTACAGGGTATAACAACGAGCAGTACTTC CASSTGYNNEQYF
. TRBJ1-1 few TRBV9 TGTGCCAGCAGCGTCACCGGGACAACCAACACTGAAGCTTTCTTT CASSVTGTTNTEAFF
. TRBJ1-6 once TRBV19 TGTGCCAGTAGTATAACCGACAGCCAAGGGTCACCCCTCCACTTT CASSITDSQGSPLHF
TRBD1 TRBJ1-3 once TRBV7-9 TGTGCCAGCAGCTCGTTTACAGGGGGCCTCGTCTCTGGAAACACCATATATTTT CASSSFTGGLVSGNTIYF
. TRBJ1-6 . TRBV2 TGTGCCAGCAGATCACAGATAGGTTCCCTCCACTTT CASRSQIGSLHF
TRBD1 TRBJ1-1 once TRBV15 TGTGCCACCAGCAGAACAGGGGATGGGACTGAAGCTTTCTTT CATSRTGDGTEAFF
. TRBJ2-7 . TRBV7-8 TGTGCCAGCAGCTTAGCGCTGGGGGCGCAGCAGTACTTC CASSLALGAQQYF
TRBD2 TRBJ2-2 . TRBV5-4 TGTGCCAGCAGCTTGGGGCTAGCGGGGGCCGGGGAGCTGTTTTTT CASSLGLAGAGELFF
TRBD1 TRBJ1-1 . TRBV5-4 TGTGCCAGCAGAGGTCGGGACAGGGGGGTCCTTGGTGAAGCTTTCTTT CASRGRDRGVLGEAFF
. TRBJ2-3 . TRBV7-8 TGTGCCAGCAGCAACCCCGGAGATACGCAGTATTTT CASSNPGDTQYF
. TRBJ1-1 . TRBV5-4 TGTGCCAGCAGCCGGGGATTGGGTGCTTTCTTT CASSRGLGAFF
TRBD1 TRBJ2-7 . TRBV5-1 TGCGCCAGCAGCCCAGGACAGGGGAAGCACGAGCAGTACTTC CASSPGQGKHEQYF
TRBD1 TRBJ2-7 . TRBV5-1 TGCGCCAGCAGCTTGGCGGGACAGGGGAAGTACGAGCAGTACTTC CASSLAGQGKYEQYF
. TRBJ1-2 . TRBV19 TGTGCCAGTAGTCTTATCCACAGCGGTGACTATGGCTACACCTTC CASSLIHSGDYGYTF
TRBD1 TRBJ1-6 . TRBV6-5 TGTGCCAGCAGCTACACAGGGGGGAATAATTCACCCCTCCACTTT CASSYTGGNNSPLHF